The following is a T cell receptor (beta chain) sequence with its context. V lost 0 bases to trimming and J lost 5 bases, with 13 bases between them. The CDR3 sequence is 14 residues long. Germline V gene lookup returns CDR1 SQVTM and CDR2 ANQGSEA. The data stem from a study of T cell responses to AZD1222 COVID-19 vaccine. Profiling relied on immunoSEQ multiplex PCR, and the TCRdb table lists in-frame clones only, not all of them. The table shows around 140,000 clones, with more than 70% occurring only once. The chain carries TRBV29-1 and TRBJ1-2; possible D gene TRBD1, 6 bases. The sequence came from an adult who received the AZD1222 COVID-19 vaccine. This sample comprised peripheral blood, obtained 28 days after the second AZD1222 dose. The CDR3 spells CSVEEVGGSYGYTF. The CDR3 DNA sequence: TGCAGCGTTGAAGAAGTAGGGGGGTCATATGGCTACACCTTC.